This TCR beta chain was identified during a study of T cells after yellow fever vaccination (dated by TCRdb to the late 2010s). Some background on the complete study: The SMART-Seq v4 Ultra Low Input RNA kit was used to prepare libraries from fractions with low cell numbers. To follow T-cell clones before and after both primary and booster YFV17D yellow fever vaccination, bulk TCR alpha and beta repertoires underwent longitudinal sequencing. Two healthy male donors, one aged 18 to 29 and one aged 30 to 39 years, were included in the cohort. Bulk PBMC replicates and cell subsets were isolated from blood drawn at multiple timepoints before and after both primary and secondary immunization. Study-wide conclusions, independent of this receptor: After the booster, most of the clones that had expanded following primary vaccination were detected again (96% of CD4 and around 90% of CD8), which suggests that memory was broadly maintained. Compared with the primary T-cell response, the secondary T-cell response was faster but weaker, reaching its peak on day 5 rather than on day 15. Only two donors were included in the study, so the extent to which the findings can be generalized is limited. A small fraction of clonotypes appeared in both the CD4 and CD8 compartments, likely as a result of convergent recombination. Computational filtering was needed because FACS-sorted repertoires could contain abundant contaminating clonotypes from the bulk population.

Per the publication, the treatment or condition label means: live attenuated yellow fever vaccine strain. Two biological replicates of bulk PBMCs were collected at each blood-draw timepoint. PBMCs were isolated from peripheral blood using a standard Ficoll-Paque protocol. TriZol was used to extract RNA from bulk PBMCs, from CD4 and CD8 fractions, and from dextramer-positive and dextramer-negative fractions. From cysteine to phenylalanine, the CDR3 is 15 amino acids long. The kept DNA is CDR3 alone, 45 bases in frame from the first base. CDR1 is given as SGHTA and CDR2 as FQGTGA, both from the germline V gene. The trim is 0 bases for V and 0 bases for J, with a gap of 7 bases between the germline ends. This clonotype was counted ten times or more. There is no known antigen for this receptor. The record has no base qualities; no much larger clone is one base away. TCR cDNA was synthesized by 5'RACE template switching, which introduced a universal primer site and unique molecular identifiers. Priming for cDNA synthesis came from both the TCR alpha and TCR beta constant segments. Two PCR steps were used to amplify libraries, with sample barcodes and sequencing adapters being added in the second step. Sequencing of libraries was done on Illumina HiSeq 2500 (2x100 bp) or NovaSeq (2x150 bp). For the original study's pipeline: Demultiplexing of reads and collapsing into UMI consensus sequences were performed with MIGEC, and V(D)J alignment was carried out with MiXCR. Vaccine-responding clonotypes were identified with edgeR using replicate PBMC samples, with FDR below 0.01 and a log2 fold change above 5 up to day 15 being required. Each bulk clonotype received a CD4 or CD8 identity based on whether the sequenced CD4 or CD8 repertoire contained that clonotype at higher abundance. The public reads were reanalyzed by TCRdb: fastp trimming at Q25, MiXCR alignment, in-frame beta chains only. Under each unique CDR3 protein, matching rows form one entry showing the most common genes and DNA. TCRdb assigned the V and J calls; the authors' analysis was not used. Here the sample has just under 600,000 distinct CDR3 sequences; roughly 14% occur a single time. Roughly 13% of the sample is held by the ten biggest clonotypes.

The V gene is TRBV7-3 and the J gene is TRBJ2-3; the D gene cannot be named for sure. The receptor was derived from a man in his thirties or forties who received the YFV17D yellow fever vaccine. This specimen was PBMCs, taken on the day of the yellow fever booster vaccination. The nucleotide sequence reads as follows: TGTGCCAGCAGCTTAACCGGGTCTAGCACAGATACGCAGTATTTT. Translated, it reads CASSLTGSSTDTQYF.